This T cell receptor beta chain was sequenced during a study of human T cells and chemical hapten exposure. Each CDR3 protein is one row after TCRdb ran MiXCR on the RACE reads. Of 84,000 or so distinct CDR3 sequences listed, more than 8.5% are singletons. Time point meaning: patch test 2, 6 weeks after DPC sensitization. Treatment described: therapeutic diphenylcyclopropenone sensitization with weekly scalp DPC. The CDR3 extends over 17 amino acids. The germline CDR1 and CDR2 sequences are DFQATT and SNEGSKA (reference sequence). V lost 0 bases, J lost 0 bases, and 15 bases lay in between. Specimen: whole blood, collected in connection with sensitization to the hapten diphenylcyclopropenone (DPC). This clonotype originated in a woman younger than 45 with alopecia areata. Some clones in this sample may be carry-over from other donors' samples. The chain carries TRBV20-1 and TRBJ2-1; TRBD2 is a possible D gene (6 bases). CDR3 nucleotide sequence: TGCAGTGCTAGAGATCAGGGCGGGATTAGCTCCTACAATGAGCAGTTCTTC. It yields the protein CSARDQGGISSYNEQFF.